Below, one TCR beta chain is given with its context. The data originate from a study of CD8 T cells in Susac syndrome. Looked up from germline, CDR1 is LNHDA and CDR2 is SQIVND (reference sequence). This CDR3 comprises 13 residues. Trimming stripped 11 bases from V and 3 bases from J, with 14 bases between. With random hexamers, roughly 0.45 to 1 ug RNA was reverse transcribed. It was immunoSEQ multiplex PCR that amplified TCR beta CDR3 across 54 Vbeta and 13 Jbeta. From the immunoSEQ multiplex PCR reads, TCRdb called clonotypes with MiXCR, one entry per CDR3 protein. The table shows around 130,000 distinct CDR3 sequences, with more than 75% occurring only once.

This chain joins TRBV19 and TRBJ2-1; D unclear. The receptor was isolated from a human donor with multiple sclerosis. Sequenced sample: CD8+ T cells from PBMCs. This CDR3 is CASAVYFYNEQFF. The CDR3 DNA reads as TGTGCCTCCGCGGTCTATTTCTACAATGAGCAGTTCTTC.